The clone carrying this TCR beta chain was counted at least ten times. Its matching antigen is unknown. The sample belongs to a study of CD8 T cells in ankylosing spondylitis. Findings and limits, study-wide: Some of the motif variants had earlier been found in reactive arthritis patients' fluid and blood. A TCR beta motif of 8 or 9 highly homologous variants appeared characteristic of ankylosing spondylitis blood.

A single record per CDR3 protein comes from TCRdb applying MiXCR to the 5' RACE reads. The sample has 500,000 to 650,000 distinct CDR3 sequences, approximately 5.3% seen once. Germline CDR1 reads SQVTM; CDR2 reads ANQGSEA. This CDR3 is 12 amino acids long. With 7 bases removed from V and 6 bases from J, the gap between germline ends came to 13 bases. The source material was blood, either unsorted or a sorted T cell fraction (not recorded which). The clonotype comes from a male donor with ankylosing spondylitis. The chain recombines TRBV29-1 with TRBJ1-5; D perhaps matches TRBD1 (5 bases). The CDR3 DNA reads TGCAGCGCAACCAGGGAAGGTCAGCCCCAGCATTTT. Protein product: CSATREGQPQHF.